This T cell receptor (beta chain) was identified during a study of cytomegalovirus exposure and HLA in healthy donors. Across the whole study: Later analysis reported that the 120 validation repertoires shared the platform of the 500 to 750 first-cohort repertoires.

Method: immunoSEQ multiplex PCR; TCRdb's copy keeps in-frame clones and lacks some. Of roughly 56,000 clones listed, 75% to 95% are singletons. This clone was recorded once. Antigen specificity is unknown. Broader study findings: The authors listed some 150 TCR beta chains as cytomegalovirus-associated.

The germline CDR1 and CDR2 sequences are KGHSH and LQKENI. V was pared by 3 bases and J by 4 bases, with 6 bases of the junction left unmatched. The CDR3 spans 16 residues. Sequencing input: PBMCs. This sequence originates from a woman in her 30s in good health and CMV-seronegative. V usage is TRBV18 and J usage is TRBJ2-7; 13 bases align to TRBD2. CDR3: CASSPGLAGKRYEQYF. CDR3 DNA: TGTGCCAGCTCACCGGGACTAGCGGGAAAGAGGTACGAGCAGTACTTC.